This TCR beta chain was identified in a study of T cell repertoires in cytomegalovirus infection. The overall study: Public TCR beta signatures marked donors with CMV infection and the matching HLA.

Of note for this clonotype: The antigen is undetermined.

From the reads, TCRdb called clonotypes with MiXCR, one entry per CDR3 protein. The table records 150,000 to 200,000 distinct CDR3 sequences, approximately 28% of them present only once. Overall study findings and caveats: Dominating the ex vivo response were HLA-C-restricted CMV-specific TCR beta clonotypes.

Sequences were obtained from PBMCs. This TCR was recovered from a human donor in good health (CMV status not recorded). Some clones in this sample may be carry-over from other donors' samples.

This CDR3 is CASSLEELGEKLFF. Written as DNA, the CDR3 is TGCGCCAGCAGCTTGGAAGAACTCGGGGAAAAACTGTTTTTT. The chain has TRBV5-1 and TRBJ1-4, with D hard to call. V lost 0 bases and J lost 8, with 11 bases in between. The CDR3 covers 14 residues. Germline CDR1 is SGHRS and CDR2 is YFSETQ.